Listed below are T cell receptor beta chains from one sample, sequenced in a study of regulatory T cells in long-lasting Graves disease. TCRdb analysed the multiplex PCR reads with MiXCR anew, one entry per CDR3 protein. The table has more than 650,000 distinct CDR3 sequences, around 30% seen once. The sample in question was peripheral blood mononuclear cells (PBMCs), obtained when the disease was refractory, from a patient treated with antithyroid drugs. The receptors were gathered from a female donor with Graves disease. CDR3s include the opening cysteine and the closing phenylalanine or tryptophan. Each record gives: V gene, J gene, D gene, clone size, CDR3 protein, CDR3 DNA. D genes are given only for firm matches. The size field is filled for only some rows; it gives once, few, many or a size class.

V: TRBV11-2; J: TRBJ1-1; D: NA; size: NA; CDR3: CASSLFANMNTEAFF; DNA: TGTGCCAGCAGCTTATTTGCGAACATGAACACTGAAGCTTTCTTT
V: TRBV28; J: TRBJ1-5; D: NA; size: NA; CDR3: CASSLVSGAQGAQHF; DNA: TGTGCCAGCAGTTTAGTCTCAGGAGCTCAAGGGGCCCAGCATTTT
V: TRBV6-1; J: TRBJ1-2; D: TRBD1; size: NA; CDR3: CASSNSAGGDPYGYTF; DNA: TGTGCCAGCAGCAACAGCGCAGGGGGCGACCCGTATGGCTACACCTTC
V: TRBV10-3; J: TRBJ1-1; D: NA; size: NA; CDR3: CAISESRANTEAFF; DNA: TGTGCCATCAGTGAGTCGAGGGCGAACACTGAAGCTTTCTTT
V: TRBV6-1; J: TRBJ1-5; D: TRBD1; size: NA; CDR3: CASGTGQRYSNQPQHF; DNA: TGTGCCAGCGGGACAGGGCAACGTTATAGCAATCAGCCCCAGCATTTT
V: TRBV20-1; J: TRBJ2-7; D: NA; size: once; CDR3: CSASIGQIYEQYF; DNA: TGCAGTGCTAGTATCGGACAGATCTACGAGCAGTACTTC
V: TRBV10-3; J: TRBJ1-5; D: NA; size: NA; CDR3: CAIAAGLRDQPQHF; DNA: TGTGCCATCGCCGCGGGGCTGCGGGACCAGCCCCAGCATTTT
V: TRBV12-3/TRBV12-4; J: TRBJ1-2; D: TRBD1; size: many; CDR3: CASSWTGENGYTF; DNA: TGTGCCAGCAGCTGGACAGGGGAAAATGGCTACACCTTC
V: TRBV19; J: TRBJ2-1; D: NA; size: few; CDR3: CAVLPNEQFF; DNA: TGTGCCGTCCTACCCAATGAGCAGTTCTTC
V: TRBV29-1; J: TRBJ1-1; D: NA; size: few; CDR3: CSVGTGGNTEAFF; DNA: TGCAGCGTTGGAACTGGTGGGAACACTGAAGCTTTCTTT
V: TRBV6-4; J: TRBJ1-6; D: NA; size: few; CDR3: CASSRDLNSPLHF; DNA: TGTGCCAGCAGCCGGGACCTTAATTCACCCCTCCACTTT
V: TRBV2; J: TRBJ1-2; D: NA; size: NA; CDR3: CANRIPRRSYGYTF; DNA: TGTGCCAACAGGATACCTCGACGGTCCTATGGCTACACCTTC
V: TRBV19; J: TRBJ1-4; D: TRBD1; size: NA; CDR3: CASSGGQAPGRGKLFF; DNA: TGTGCCAGTAGTGGGGGACAGGCCCCAGGAAGAGGAAAACTGTTTTTT
V: TRBV6-2/TRBV6-3; J: TRBJ2-4; D: NA; size: NA; CDR3: CASSQGSQGRAKNIQYF; DNA: TGTGCCAGCAGCCAAGGGTCGCAAGGACGAGCCAAAAACATTCAGTACTTC
V: TRBV11-2; J: TRBJ2-2; D: NA; size: NA; CDR3: CASSSRLENTGELFF; DNA: TGTGCCAGCAGCTCTCGACTCGAAAACACCGGGGAGCTGTTTTTT
V: TRBV5-5; J: TRBJ1-2; D: NA; size: many; CDR3: CASSLGQASYGYTF; DNA: TGTGCCAGCAGCTTGGGGCAGGCGTCGTATGGCTACACCTTC
V: TRBV6-2/TRBV6-3; J: TRBJ2-4; D: TRBD1; size: NA; CDR3: CASSISDRGAKNIQYF; DNA: TGTGCCAGCAGCATCTCAGACAGGGGTGCCAAAAACATTCAGTACTTC
V: TRBV28; J: TRBJ1-2; D: NA; size: many; CDR3: CASSLMRSNYGYTF; DNA: TGTGCCAGCAGTTTAATGAGGTCTAACTATGGCTACACCTTC
V: TRBV20-1; J: TRBJ2-7; D: TRBD1; size: NA; CDR3: CSARDHQTGGRYEQYF; DNA: TGCAGTGCTAGAGATCACCAGACAGGGGGCCGCTACGAGCAGTACTTC
V: TRBV29-1; J: TRBJ1-5; D: TRBD1; size: NA; CDR3: CSVVDRGGGSNQPQHF; DNA: TGCAGCGTTGTGGACAGGGGAGGGGGGAGCAATCAGCCCCAGCATTTT
V: TRBV6-1; J: TRBJ2-1; D: NA; size: NA; CDR3: CASSGLVSYNEQFF; DNA: TGTGCCAGCAGCGGACTTGTCTCCTACAATGAGCAGTTCTTC
V: TRBV20-1; J: TRBJ2-7; D: NA; size: NA; CDR3: CSARTLGKYEQYF; DNA: TGCAGTGCTAGGACCCTAGGGAAATACGAGCAGTACTTC
V: TRBV6-1; J: TRBJ2-7; D: NA; size: many; CDR3: CASGGGYEQYF; DNA: TGTGCCAGCGGAGGGGGATACGAGCAGTACTTC
V: TRBV20-1; J: TRBJ1-5; D: NA; size: few; CDR3: CSASRRGGNQPQHF; DNA: TGCAGTGCTAGCCGAAGGGGGGGCAATCAGCCCCAGCATTTT
V: TRBV28; J: TRBJ1-1; D: NA; size: NA; CDR3: CASREPRNTEAFF; DNA: TGTGCCAGCAGAGAGCCGAGGAACACTGAAGCTTTCTTT
V: TRBV6-1; J: TRBJ1-6; D: NA; size: NA; CDR3: CASRRARDSPLHF; DNA: TGTGCCAGCAGGCGCGCTAGGGATTCACCCCTCCACTTT
V: TRBV5-1; J: TRBJ1-6; D: TRBD1; size: NA; CDR3: CASSSDRGYNSPLHF; DNA: TGCGCCAGCAGCTCTGACAGGGGGTACAATTCACCCCTCCACTTT
V: TRBV7-2; J: TRBJ1-1; D: TRBD1; size: few; CDR3: CASSGFDRGLAEAFF; DNA: TGTGCCAGCAGCGGATTCGACAGGGGGCTGGCTGAAGCTTTCTTT
V: TRBV20-1; J: TRBJ2-7; D: TRBD2; size: NA; CDR3: CSTSIASGSGEQYF; DNA: TGCAGTACTAGTATAGCTAGCGGGAGTGGCGAGCAGTACTTC
V: TRBV18; J: TRBJ1-1; D: NA; size: NA; CDR3: CASAGTGNTEAFF; DNA: TGTGCCAGCGCAGGGACGGGGAACACTGAAGCTTTCTTT
V: TRBV2; J: TRBJ1-1; D: NA; size: many; CDR3: CASTGQTTEAFF; DNA: TGTGCCAGCACCGGACAAACCACTGAAGCTTTCTTT
V: TRBV27; J: TRBJ2-7; D: TRBD2; size: NA; CDR3: CASSSSLTSGRWYEQYF; DNA: TGTGCCAGCAGTTCATCTCTAACTAGCGGGAGATGGTACGAGCAGTACTTC
V: TRBV6-1; J: TRBJ1-5; D: NA; size: few; CDR3: CASSNGGRVGQPQHF; DNA: TGTGCCAGCAGCAACGGAGGTAGGGTCGGTCAGCCCCAGCATTTT
V: TRBV5-1; J: TRBJ1-1; D: TRBD1; size: NA; CDR3: CASRLTGVGTEAFF; DNA: TGCGCCAGCAGGCTGACAGGGGTCGGCACTGAAGCTTTCTTT
V: TRBV5-1; J: TRBJ1-2; D: NA; size: NA; CDR3: CASSLVPGKGYGYTF; DNA: TGCGCCAGCAGCTTGGTTCCGGGGAAGGGCTATGGCTACACCTTC
V: TRBV10-3; J: TRBJ1-2; D: NA; size: NA; CDR3: CAISAGPFPGDYGYTF; DNA: TGTGCCATCAGTGCCGGACCTTTCCCGGGGGACTATGGCTACACCTTC
V: TRBV28; J: TRBJ2-7; D: TRBD2; size: many; CDR3: CASRTQAGNYEQYF; DNA: TGTGCCAGCCGGACCCAAGCGGGGAACTACGAGCAGTACTTC
V: TRBV2; J: TRBJ1-2; D: TRBD1; size: many; CDR3: CASTGGLRTNYGYTF; DNA: TGTGCCAGTACAGGGGGCTTGAGAACTAACTATGGCTACACCTTC
V: TRBV3-1; J: TRBJ2-5; D: TRBD1; size: NA; CDR3: CASRGTGPQETQYF; DNA: TGTGCCAGCAGGGGGACAGGGCCACAAGAGACCCAGTACTTC
V: TRBV7-3; J: TRBJ2-2; D: TRBD1; size: few; CDR3: CASSPTGGASGELFF; DNA: TGTGCCAGCAGCCCCACAGGGGGCGCCTCCGGGGAGCTGTTTTTT
V: TRBV28; J: TRBJ2-5; D: NA; size: many; CDR3: CASSWTRETQYF; DNA: TGTGCCAGCAGTTGGACCAGGGAGACCCAGTACTTC
V: TRBV25-1; J: TRBJ2-7; D: TRBD2; size: NA; CDR3: CASSETSGRLYEQYF; DNA: TGTGCCAGCAGTGAAACTAGCGGGAGGCTGTACGAGCAGTACTTC
V: TRBV19; J: TRBJ1-2; D: TRBD1; size: NA; CDR3: CASSRDRGLSVYGYTF; DNA: TGTGCCAGTAGTAGGGACAGGGGACTCTCGGTCTATGGCTACACCTTC
V: TRBV30; J: TRBJ1-4; D: NA; size: NA; CDR3: CAWSGRPRGEKLFF; DNA: TGTGCCTGGAGTGGGAGACCCAGAGGCGAAAAACTGTTTTTT
V: TRBV11-2; J: TRBJ2-2; D: TRBD2; size: NA; CDR3: CASSARLAGGPEDTGELFF; DNA: TGTGCCAGCAGCGCGAGACTAGCGGGAGGCCCCGAAGACACCGGGGAGCTGTTTTTT
V: TRBV29-1; J: TRBJ1-1; D: NA; size: NA; CDR3: CSGTENTEAFF; DNA: TGCAGCGGGACGGAGAACACTGAAGCTTTCTTT
V: TRBV28; J: TRBJ2-7; D: NA; size: NA; CDR3: CASSFSGMSYEQYF; DNA: TGTGCCAGCAGTTTTTCCGGCATGTCCTACGAGCAGTACTTC
V: TRBV7-6; J: TRBJ2-7; D: TRBD2; size: NA; CDR3: CASSSRGGLNEQYF; DNA: TGTGCCAGCAGCTCTCGGGGAGGGCTCAACGAGCAGTACTTC
V: TRBV6-1; J: TRBJ1-2; D: NA; size: many; CDR3: CATLAPAGYGYTF; DNA: TGTGCCACCCTTGCCCCTGCGGGCTATGGCTACACCTTC
V: TRBV11-2; J: TRBJ2-2; D: NA; size: few; CDR3: CASSPTPGARVTGELFF; DNA: TGTGCCAGCAGCCCCACCCCCGGGGCGCGGGTCACCGGGGAGCTGTTTTTT
V: TRBV20-1; J: TRBJ2-1; D: TRBD2; size: NA; CDR3: CSAPRVTSGSNEQFF; DNA: TGCAGTGCCCCCAGGGTAACTAGCGGGAGCAATGAGCAGTTCTTC
V: TRBV29-1; J: TRBJ1-1; D: NA; size: NA; CDR3: CSVRQQGLAEAFF; DNA: TGCAGCGTTCGCCAACAGGGTTTGGCTGAAGCTTTCTTT
V: TRBV15; J: TRBJ1-2; D: TRBD1; size: NA; CDR3: CATSPGQGRRYTF; DNA: TGTGCCACCAGCCCAGGACAGGGTAGGAGGTACACCTTC
V: TRBV2; J: TRBJ2-7; D: TRBD2; size: few; CDR3: CASRGGASGSGEQYF; DNA: TGTGCCAGCAGGGGGGGCGCTAGCGGGAGCGGTGAGCAGTACTTC
V: TRBV6-5; J: TRBJ2-7; D: NA; size: NA; CDR3: CASSYSPRGIFEQYF; DNA: TGTGCCAGCAGTTACTCGCCAAGGGGGATATTCGAGCAGTACTTC
V: TRBV6-2/TRBV6-3; J: TRBJ2-2; D: NA; size: NA; CDR3: CASASNRRYTGELFF; DNA: TGTGCCAGCGCCTCCAATAGGAGATACACCGGGGAGCTGTTTTTT
V: TRBV6-2/TRBV6-3; J: TRBJ2-7; D: TRBD2; size: NA; CDR3: CASSYSSASGNTYEQYF; DNA: TGTGCCAGCAGTTATTCGAGCGCTAGCGGGAACACCTACGAGCAGTACTTC
V: TRBV3-1; J: TRBJ1-2; D: NA; size: NA; CDR3: CASSQESSRGYANYGYTF; DNA: TGTGCCAGCAGCCAAGAATCCAGTCGAGGTTACGCTAACTATGGCTACACCTTC
V: TRBV12-5; J: TRBJ2-1; D: NA; size: NA; CDR3: CASGLVRREVYNEQFF; DNA: TGTGCTAGTGGTTTGGTACGGAGGGAGGTCTACAATGAGCAGTTCTTC